This T cell receptor beta chain derives from a study of blood T cell repertoires in COVID-19. Germline CDR1 is MNHEY and CDR2 is SMNVEV (reference sequence). The CDR3 runs 12 residues. Trimming left V 5 bases short and J 3 bases short, with 2 bases between. Some clones are missing from TCRdb's copy, which holds only in-frame ones; the method was immunoSEQ multiplex PCR. The table lists 300,000 or so clones, about 91% of them singletons. The TCR was taken from a woman under 40 who had recovered from COVID-19. The sequenced sample consisted of peripheral blood. The V and J genes are TRBV27 and TRBJ1-6; D uncertain. As DNA, the CDR3 is TGTGCCAGCAGTCTCTATAATTCACCCCTCCACTTT. This sequence encodes CASSLYNSPLHF.